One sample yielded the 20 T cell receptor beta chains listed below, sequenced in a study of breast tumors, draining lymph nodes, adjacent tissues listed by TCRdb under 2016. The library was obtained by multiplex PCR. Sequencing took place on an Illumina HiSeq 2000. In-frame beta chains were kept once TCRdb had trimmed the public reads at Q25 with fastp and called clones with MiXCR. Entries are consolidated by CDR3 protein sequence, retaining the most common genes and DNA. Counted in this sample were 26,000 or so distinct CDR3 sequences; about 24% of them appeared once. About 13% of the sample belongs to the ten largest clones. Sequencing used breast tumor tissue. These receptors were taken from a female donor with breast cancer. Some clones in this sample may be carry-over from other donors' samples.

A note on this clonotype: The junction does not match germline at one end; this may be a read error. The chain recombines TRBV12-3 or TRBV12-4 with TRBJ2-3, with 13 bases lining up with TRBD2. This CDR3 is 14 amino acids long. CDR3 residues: CASSRLAGGDAQYF. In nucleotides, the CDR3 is TGTGCCAGCAGCCGACTAGCGGGAGGCGATGCGCAGTACTTT.

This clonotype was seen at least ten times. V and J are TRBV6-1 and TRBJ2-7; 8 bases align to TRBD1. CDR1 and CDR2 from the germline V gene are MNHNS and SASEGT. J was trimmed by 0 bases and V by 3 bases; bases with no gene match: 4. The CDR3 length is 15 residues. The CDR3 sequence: CASSDPRGLSYEQYF. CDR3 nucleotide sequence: TGTGCCAGCAGTGACCCCAGGGGGCTCTCCTACGAGCAGTACTTC.

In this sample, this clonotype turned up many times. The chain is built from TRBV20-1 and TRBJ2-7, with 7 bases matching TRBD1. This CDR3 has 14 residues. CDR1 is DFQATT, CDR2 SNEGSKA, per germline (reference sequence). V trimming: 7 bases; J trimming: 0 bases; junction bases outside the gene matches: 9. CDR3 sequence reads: CSVPPGTASYEQYF. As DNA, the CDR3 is TGCAGTGTCCCCCCCGGGACAGCCTCCTACGAGCAGTACTTC.

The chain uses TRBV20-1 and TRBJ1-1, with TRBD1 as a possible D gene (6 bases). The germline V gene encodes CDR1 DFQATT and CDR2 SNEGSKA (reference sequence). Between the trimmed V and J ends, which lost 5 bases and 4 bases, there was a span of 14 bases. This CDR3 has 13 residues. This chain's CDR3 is CSAETGSSTEAFF. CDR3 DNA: TGCAGTGCTGAAACAGGGAGTAGCACTGAAGCTTTCTTT.

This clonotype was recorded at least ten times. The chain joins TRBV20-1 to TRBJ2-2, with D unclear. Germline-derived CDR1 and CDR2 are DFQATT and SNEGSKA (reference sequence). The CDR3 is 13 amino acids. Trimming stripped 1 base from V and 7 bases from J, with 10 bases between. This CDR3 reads CSARGGRHGELFF. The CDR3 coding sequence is TGCAGTGCTAGAGGTGGGCGGCACGGGGAGCTGTTTTTT.

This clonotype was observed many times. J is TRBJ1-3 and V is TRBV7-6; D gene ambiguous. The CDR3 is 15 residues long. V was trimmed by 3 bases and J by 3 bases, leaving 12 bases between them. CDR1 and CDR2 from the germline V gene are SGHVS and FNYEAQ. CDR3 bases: TGTGCCAGCAGCTTCGTGACGGGGAATGGAAACACCATATATTTT. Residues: CASSFVTGNGNTIYF.

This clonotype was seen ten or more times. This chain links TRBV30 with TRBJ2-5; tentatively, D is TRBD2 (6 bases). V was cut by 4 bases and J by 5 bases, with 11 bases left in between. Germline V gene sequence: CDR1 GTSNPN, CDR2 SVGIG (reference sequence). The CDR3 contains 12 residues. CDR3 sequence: CAWTGDWETQYF. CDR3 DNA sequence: TGTGCCTGGACGGGGGATTGGGAGACCCAGTACTTC.

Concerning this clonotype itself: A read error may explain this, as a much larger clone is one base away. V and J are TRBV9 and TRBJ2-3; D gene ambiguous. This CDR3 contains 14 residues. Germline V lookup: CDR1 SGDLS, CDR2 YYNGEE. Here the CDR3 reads CASGVALVEDTQYF. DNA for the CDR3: TGTGCCAGCGGCGTAGCCTTAGTAGAAGATACGCAGTATTTT.

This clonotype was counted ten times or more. This CDR3 is CASSQGAQGAYEQYF. The CDR3 bases are TGCGCCAGCAGCCAAGGTGCACAGGGAGCCTACGAGCAGTACTTC. The chain joins TRBV4-1 to TRBJ2-7; the D gene is possibly TRBD1 (6 bases). V shed 1 base and J shed 2 bases, with 12 bases lying between them. CDR1 is MGHRA, CDR2 YSYEKL, per germline. The length of the CDR3 is 15 residues.

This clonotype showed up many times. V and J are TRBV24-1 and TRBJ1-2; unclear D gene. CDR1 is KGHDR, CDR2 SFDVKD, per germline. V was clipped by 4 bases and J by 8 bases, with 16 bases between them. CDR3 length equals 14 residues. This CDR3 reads CATSDLGRNEGYTF. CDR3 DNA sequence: TGTGCCACCAGTGACCTAGGAAGAAACGAGGGCTACACCTTC.

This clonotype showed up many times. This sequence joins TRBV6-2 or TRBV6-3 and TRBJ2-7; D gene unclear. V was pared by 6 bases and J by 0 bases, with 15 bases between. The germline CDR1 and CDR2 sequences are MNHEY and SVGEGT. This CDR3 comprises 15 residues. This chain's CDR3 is CASRLSAMSSYEQYF. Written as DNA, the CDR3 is TGTGCCAGCAGGCTGAGCGCCATGAGCTCCTACGAGCAGTACTTC.

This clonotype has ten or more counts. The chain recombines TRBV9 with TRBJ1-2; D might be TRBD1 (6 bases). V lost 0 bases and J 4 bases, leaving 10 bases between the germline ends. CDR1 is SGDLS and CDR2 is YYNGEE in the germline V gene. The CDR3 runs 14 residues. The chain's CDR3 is CASSVAGHFYGYTF. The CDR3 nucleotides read TGTGCCAGCAGCGTAGCGGGACACTTCTATGGCTACACCTTC. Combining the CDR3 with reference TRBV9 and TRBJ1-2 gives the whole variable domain DSGVTQTPKHLITATGQRVTLRCSPRSGDLSVYWYQQSLDQGLQFLIQYYNGEERAKGNILERFSAQQFPDLHSELNLSSLELGDSALYFCASSVAGHFYGYTFGSGTRLTVV.

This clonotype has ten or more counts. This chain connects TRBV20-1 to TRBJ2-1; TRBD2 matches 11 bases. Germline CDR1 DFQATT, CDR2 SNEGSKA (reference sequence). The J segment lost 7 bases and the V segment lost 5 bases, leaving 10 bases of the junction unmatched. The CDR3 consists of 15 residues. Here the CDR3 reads CSADRISGRGNEQFF. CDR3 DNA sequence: TGCAGTGCTGACCGAATTAGCGGGAGGGGTAATGAGCAGTTCTTC.

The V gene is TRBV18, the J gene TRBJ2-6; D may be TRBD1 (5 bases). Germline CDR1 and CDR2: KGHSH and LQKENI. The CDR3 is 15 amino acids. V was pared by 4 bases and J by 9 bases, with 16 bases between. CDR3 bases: TGTGCCAGCTCACAAGATTACAGGATGGGCAACGTCCTGACTTTC. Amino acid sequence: CASSQDYRMGNVLTF. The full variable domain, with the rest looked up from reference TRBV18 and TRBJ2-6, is NAGVMQNPRHLVRRRGQEARLRCSPMKGHSHVYWYRQLPEEGLKFMVYLQKENIIDESGMPKERFSAEFPKEGPSILRIQQVVRGDSAAYFCASSQDYRMGNVLTFGAGSRLTVL.

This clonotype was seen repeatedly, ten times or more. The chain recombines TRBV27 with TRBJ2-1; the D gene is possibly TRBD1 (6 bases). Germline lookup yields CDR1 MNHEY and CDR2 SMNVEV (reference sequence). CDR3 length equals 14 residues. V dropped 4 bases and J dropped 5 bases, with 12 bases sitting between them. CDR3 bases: TGTGCCAGCAGTTGGGGTAACAGGGACAATGAGCAGTTCTTC. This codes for CASSWGNRDNEQFF.

The CDR3 region is CASSPPRRGLEQYF. CDR3 coding DNA: TGTGCCAGCAGCCCCCCCCGCCGGGGCTTGGAGCAGTACTTC. This chain uses TRBV28 with TRBJ2-7; D could derive from TRBD1 or TRBD2 (5 bases each). CDR3 size: 14 residues. Deletions cut 6 bases from V and 7 bases from J, with 19 bases between. In germline, CDR1 is MDHEN, CDR2 SYDVKM.

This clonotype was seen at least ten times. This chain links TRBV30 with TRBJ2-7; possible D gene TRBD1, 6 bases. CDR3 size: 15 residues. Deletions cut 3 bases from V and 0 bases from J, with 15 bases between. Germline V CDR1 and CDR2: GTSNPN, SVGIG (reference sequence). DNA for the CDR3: TGTGCCTGGAGAATCCCCGGGACACCCTCCTACGAGCAGTACTTC. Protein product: CAWRIPGTPSYEQYF.

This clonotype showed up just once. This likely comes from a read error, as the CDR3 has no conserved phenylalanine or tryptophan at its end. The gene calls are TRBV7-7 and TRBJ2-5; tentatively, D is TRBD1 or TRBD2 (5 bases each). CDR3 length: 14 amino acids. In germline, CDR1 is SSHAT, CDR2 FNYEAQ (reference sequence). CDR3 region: CASSHGTEGETQYS. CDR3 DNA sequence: TGTGCTAGTAGCCACGGGACGGAAGGAGAGACCCAGTACTCC.

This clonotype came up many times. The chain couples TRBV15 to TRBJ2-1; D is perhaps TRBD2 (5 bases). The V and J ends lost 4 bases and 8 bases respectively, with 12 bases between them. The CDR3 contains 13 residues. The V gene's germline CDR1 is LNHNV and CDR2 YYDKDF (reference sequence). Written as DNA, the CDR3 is TGTGCCACCAGCACACTAGGTTTAGATGAGCAGTTCTTC. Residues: CATSTLGLDEQFF.

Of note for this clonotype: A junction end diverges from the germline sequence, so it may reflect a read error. The CDR3: CSVEPILLGMPNYDYAF. The CDR3 DNA sequence: TGCAGCGTTGAACCCATTCTCTTGGGAATGCCAAACTATGACTACGCCTTC. The chain employs TRBV29-1 and TRBJ1-2, with D uncertain. CDR1 is SQVTM, CDR2 ANQGSEA, per germline. This CDR3 spans 17 amino acids.